This entry features one T cell receptor beta chain sequence. The method was immunoSEQ multiplex PCR; TCRdb's version includes in-frame clones alone and lacks a portion of them. Here the sample spans 90,000 to 95,000 clones, 75% to 95% being singletons. CDR3 length: 16 amino acids. V dropped 1 base and J dropped 5 bases, with 17 bases sitting between them. The V gene's germline CDR1 is SGHTA and CDR2 FQGNSA. This record comes from a study of T cell changes during pregnancy in multiple sclerosis. The V and J genes are TRBV7-2 and TRBJ1-1; maybe TRBD1 (6 bases). This sequence originates from a female donor with multiple sclerosis, enrolled in a pregnancy study. The sequenced sample was peripheral blood, obtained before pregnancy. The CDR3 reads CASSLVGGRGLTEAFF. The CDR3, as DNA: TGTGCCAGCAGCTTAGTCGGGGGGCGCGGGTTAACTGAAGCTTTCTTT.